The clone carrying this T cell receptor (beta chain) is judged medium-sized (0.01 to 0.1%). The data originate from a study of T-cell reconstitution after alpha-beta-depleted transplantation in children. CDR3 length: 18 residues. In germline, CDR1 is MNHEY, CDR2 SMNVEV (reference sequence). The V end lost 3 bases, the J end lost 3 bases, and 20 bases lay between the germline ends. Preparing the TCRbeta library involved the use of unique molecular identifiers. TCRdb recomputed calls from the PCR reads with MiXCR, one row per CDR3 protein. This table has about 980,000 distinct CDR3 sequences, about 29% appearing once.

The receptor was isolated from a boy under two years old who had a stem cell transplant for SCID, so the T cells may come from the graft donor. Sequencing was performed on PBMCs, mostly from graft donor cells, taken 360 days after TCRalphabeta/CD19-depleted stem cell transplant. The chain links TRBV27 to TRBJ2-2, with D maybe TRBD1 (5 bases). The CDR3 protein is CASSFGPIREWDTGELFF. For the CDR3, the DNA is TGTGCCAGCAGTTTCGGTCCGATCAGGGAATGGGACACCGGGGAGCTGTTTTTT.